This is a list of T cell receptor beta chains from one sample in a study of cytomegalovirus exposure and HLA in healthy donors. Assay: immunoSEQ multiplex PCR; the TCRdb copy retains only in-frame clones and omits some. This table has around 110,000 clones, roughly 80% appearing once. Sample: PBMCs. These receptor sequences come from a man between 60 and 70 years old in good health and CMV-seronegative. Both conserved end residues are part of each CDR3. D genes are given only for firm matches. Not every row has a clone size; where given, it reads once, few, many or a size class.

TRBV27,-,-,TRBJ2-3,TGTGCCAGCAGCCTGAGGGAGGGCACAGATACGCAGTATTTT,CASSLREGTDTQYF
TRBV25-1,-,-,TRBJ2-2,TGTGCCAGCAGTTTTGAGGCAGGGGGACTTTCCACCGGGGAGCTGTTTTTT,CASSFEAGGLSTGELFF
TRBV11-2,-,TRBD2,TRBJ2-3,TGTGCCAGCAGCTTAGTAGCGGGGGGCCTAACAGATACGCAGTATTTT,CASSLVAGGLTDTQYF
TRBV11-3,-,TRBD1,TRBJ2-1,TGTGCCAGCAGCACCGACAGGGGGGATGAGCAGTTCTTC,CASSTDRGDEQFF
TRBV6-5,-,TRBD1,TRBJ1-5,TGTGCCAGCAGTCAAAACAGGGGTGGCCAGCCCCAGCATTTT,CASSQNRGGQPQHF
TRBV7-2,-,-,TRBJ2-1,TGTGCCAGCAGCCCTAGCTACAATGAGCAGTTCTTC,CASSPSYNEQFF
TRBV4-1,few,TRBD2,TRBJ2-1,TGCGCCAGCAGCCAAGGGCTGACTAGCGGGGGGGCACGGAATGAGCAGTTCTTC,CASSQGLTSGGARNEQFF
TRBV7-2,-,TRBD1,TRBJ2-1,TGTGCCAGCAGCTTAAGGGGGACAGGAGCCTACAATGAGCAGTTCTTC,CASSLRGTGAYNEQFF
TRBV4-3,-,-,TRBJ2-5,TGCGCCAGCAGCCAAGATAATCGGGGATTGGAGACCCAGTACTTC,CASSQDNRGLETQYF
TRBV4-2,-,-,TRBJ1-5,TGTGCCAGCAGCCAATCTCGAGGGTCCAATCAGCCCCAGCATTTT,CASSQSRGSNQPQHF
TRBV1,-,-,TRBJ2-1,TGCACCAGCAGCCAAGGACGGGGGGGCCCTAACTCCTACAATGAGCAGTTCTTC,CTSSQGRGGPNSYNEQFF
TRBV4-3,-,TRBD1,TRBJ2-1,TGCGCCAGCAGCTCCGGGACAGACTACAATGAGCAGTTCTTC,CASSSGTDYNEQFF
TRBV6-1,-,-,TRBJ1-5,TGTGCCAGCAGTGGAGCTAGTAGCAATCAGCCCCAGCATTTT,CASSGASSNQPQHF
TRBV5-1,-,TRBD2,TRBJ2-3,TGCGCCAGCAGCACAGGGACTAGCGGGGCCGCTAGCACAGATACGCAGTATTTT,CASSTGTSGAASTDTQYF
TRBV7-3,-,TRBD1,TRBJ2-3,TGTGCCAGCAGAGGGGGACAGGGGGCAACAGATACGCAGTATTTT,CASRGGQGATDTQYF
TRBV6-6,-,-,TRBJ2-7,TGTGCCAGCAGTTTCCGAGGTCCTCCGCCCGAGCAGTACTTC,CASSFRGPPPEQYF
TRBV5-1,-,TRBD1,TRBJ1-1,TGCGCCAGCAGCTTTGCCCAGGGGGCGAGCACTGAAGCTTTCTTT,CASSFAQGASTEAFF
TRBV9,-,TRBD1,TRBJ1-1,TGTGCCAGCAGCGCCGACAGGGTGAGGGACGTGGCTTTCTTT,CASSADRVRDVAFF
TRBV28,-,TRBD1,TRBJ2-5,TGTGCCAGCAGTGGGACGGGACAGGGACAAGAGACCCAGTACTTC,CASSGTGQGQETQYF
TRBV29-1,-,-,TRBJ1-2,TGCAGCGTTCGCAGCCGGACAGCTAACTATGGCTACACCTTC,CSVRSRTANYGYTF
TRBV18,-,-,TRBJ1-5,TGTGCCAGCTCACCACCTTCAGGAAGCAATCAGCCCCAGCATTTT,CASSPPSGSNQPQHF
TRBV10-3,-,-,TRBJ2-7,TGTGCCATCAGCTATTCGACAGGAAGTTACGAGCAGTACTTC,CAISYSTGSYEQYF
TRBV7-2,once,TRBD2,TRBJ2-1,TGTGCCAGCAGCTCCGTCGGGACTAGCGGGGGTGGGGAGCAGTTCTTC,CASSSVGTSGGGEQFF
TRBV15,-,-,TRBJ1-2,TGTGCCACCAGCAGAGGCAGGGGTGGGGGCTATGGCTACACCTTC,CATSRGRGGGYGYTF
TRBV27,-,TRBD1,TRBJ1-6,TGTGCCAGCAGTCTCTACAGGGGGCGAGATTCACCCCTCCACTTT,CASSLYRGRDSPLHF
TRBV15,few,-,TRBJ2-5,TGTGCCACCAGCAGAGCAACAGGGCAAGAGACCCAGTACTTC,CATSRATGQETQYF
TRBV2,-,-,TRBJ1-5,TGTGCCAGCAGTGGGAACAGGGTCGGCAATCAGCCCCAGCATTTT,CASSGNRVGNQPQHF
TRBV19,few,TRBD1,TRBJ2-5,TGTGCCAGTAGTATCGAAGGGGGCGGAAAGACCCAGTACTTC,CASSIEGGGKTQYF
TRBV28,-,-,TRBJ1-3,TGTGCCAGCAGTCTCAGTAACAGGGCCCATACTGGAAACACCATATATTTT,CASSLSNRAHTGNTIYF
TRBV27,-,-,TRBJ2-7,TGTGCCAGCAGTCTATCCCTAACCCGCCCGGGGGAGCAGTACTTC,CASSLSLTRPGEQYF
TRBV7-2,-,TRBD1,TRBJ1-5,TGTGCCAGCAGCTTAGGACAGGGCCTTGAGAAGCCCCAGCATTTT,CASSLGQGLEKPQHF
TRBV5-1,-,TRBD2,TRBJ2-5,TGCGCCAGCAGCTTGGTCCCTAGCGGGGGCGTGGAGACCCAGTACTTC,CASSLVPSGGVETQYF
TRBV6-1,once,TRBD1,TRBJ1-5,TGTGCCAGCAAAGACAGGGAACTTCAGCCCCAGCATTTT,CASKDRELQPQHF
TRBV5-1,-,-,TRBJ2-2,TGCGCCAGCAGCTTGGAAGCCCGGGCCGGGGAGCTGTTTTTT,CASSLEARAGELFF
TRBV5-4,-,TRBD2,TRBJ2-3,TGTGCCAGCAGCCCTAACCCCATAGCGGGGGGCACAGATACGCAGTATTTT,CASSPNPIAGGTDTQYF
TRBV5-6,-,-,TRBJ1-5,TGTGCCAGCAGCTTGAGGGGTCCTACCAATCAGCCCCAGCATTTT,CASSLRGPTNQPQHF
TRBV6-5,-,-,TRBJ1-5,TGTGCCAGCAAAATGGGGAGATATAGCAATCAGCCCCAGCATTTT,CASKMGRYSNQPQHF
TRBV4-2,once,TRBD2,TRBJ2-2,TGTGCCAGCAGCCGCGGGACTAGCGGGACGAACACCGGGGAGCTGTTTTTT,CASSRGTSGTNTGELFF
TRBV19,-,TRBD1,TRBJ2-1,TGTGCCAGTAGTTACCGGGACAGGGTCTACAATGAGCAGTTCTTC,CASSYRDRVYNEQFF
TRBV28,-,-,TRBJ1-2,TGTGCCAGCAGACCAACAGGGTATGGCTACACCTTC,CASRPTGYGYTF
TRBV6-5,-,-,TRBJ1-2,TGTGCCCGGGGGTTGAGGGGCTACACCTTC,CARGLRGYTF
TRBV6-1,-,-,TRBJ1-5,TGTGCCAGCACGCAGTCAAATCAGCCCCAGCATTTT,CASTQSNQPQHF